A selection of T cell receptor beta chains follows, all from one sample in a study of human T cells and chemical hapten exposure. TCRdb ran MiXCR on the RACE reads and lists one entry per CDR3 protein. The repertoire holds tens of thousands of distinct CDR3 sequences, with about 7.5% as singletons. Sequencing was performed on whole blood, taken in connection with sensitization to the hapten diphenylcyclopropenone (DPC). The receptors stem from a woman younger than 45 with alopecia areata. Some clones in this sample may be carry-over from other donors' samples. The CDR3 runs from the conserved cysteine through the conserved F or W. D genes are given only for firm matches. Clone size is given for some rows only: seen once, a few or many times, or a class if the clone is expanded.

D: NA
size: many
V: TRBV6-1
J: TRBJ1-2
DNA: TGTGCCAGCAGGGAGGCGGGGGCGGTCTATGGCTACACCTTC
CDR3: CASREAGAVYGYTF

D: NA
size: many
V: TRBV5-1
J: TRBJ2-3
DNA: TGCGCCAGCAGCTTGAGACTAGCAGATACGCAGTATTTT
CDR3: CASSLRLADTQYF

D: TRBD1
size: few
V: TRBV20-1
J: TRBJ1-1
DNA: TGCAGTGCTAGAGATTGGACAGGGACCACGAACACTGAAGCTTTCTTT
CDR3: CSARDWTGTTNTEAFF

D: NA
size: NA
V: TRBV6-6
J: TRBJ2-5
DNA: TGTGCCAGCAGTAGCGTAGGTGAGACCCAGTACTTC
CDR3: CASSSVGETQYF

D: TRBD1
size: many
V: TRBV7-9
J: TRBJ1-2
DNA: TGTGCCAGCAGCACCCCGACAGGGTTGATCTATGGCTACACCTTC
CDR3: CASSTPTGLIYGYTF

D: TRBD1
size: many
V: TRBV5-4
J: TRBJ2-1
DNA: TGTGCCAGCAGCTTCCAATCGAGACAGGGGTACAATGAGCAGTTCTTC
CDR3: CASSFQSRQGYNEQFF

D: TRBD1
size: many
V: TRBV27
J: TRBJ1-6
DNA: TGTGCCAGCAGGCGAGACAGGGGAAGCTCACCCCTCCACTTT
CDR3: CASRRDRGSSPLHF

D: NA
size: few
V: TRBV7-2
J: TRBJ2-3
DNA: TGTGCCAGCAGCTTAGCGCCGCGTAGCAGGGGAGATACGCAGTATTTT
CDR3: CASSLAPRSRGDTQYF

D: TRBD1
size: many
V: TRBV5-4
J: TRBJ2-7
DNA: TGTGCCAGCAGCTCCGGACAGGGGGCCTACGAGCAGTACTTC
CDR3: CASSSGQGAYEQYF

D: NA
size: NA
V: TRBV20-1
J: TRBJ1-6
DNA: TGCAGTGCACGAGGGGGGGAAAGCTCCTATAATTCACCCCTCCACTTT
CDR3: CSARGGESSYNSPLHF

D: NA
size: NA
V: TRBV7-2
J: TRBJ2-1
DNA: TGTGCCAGCAGCCCTGCGGGGCGGGGATTCTACAATGAGCAGTTCTTC
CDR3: CASSPAGRGFYNEQFF

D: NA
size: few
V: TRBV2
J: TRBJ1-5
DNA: TGTGCCAGCAGTGAAGAGGTCGGACCGTGCCAGCATTTT
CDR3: CASSEEVGPCQHF

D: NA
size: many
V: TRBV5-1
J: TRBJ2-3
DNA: TGCGCCAGCAGCTGGAGGCGGGACAGCCTCGGAGATACGCAGTATTTT
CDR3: CASSWRRDSLGDTQYF

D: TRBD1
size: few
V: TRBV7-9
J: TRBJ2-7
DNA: TGTGCCAGCAGCATAACAGAGGACAGGGTGGACTACGAGCAGTACTTC
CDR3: CASSITEDRVDYEQYF

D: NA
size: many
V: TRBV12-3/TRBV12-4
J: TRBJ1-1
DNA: TGTGCCAGCAGTTTAATACTCGGGGCTGAAGCTTTCTTT
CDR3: CASSLILGAEAFF

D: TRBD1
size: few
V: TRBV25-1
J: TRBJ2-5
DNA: TGTGCCAGCAGTGACTTTTCGACAGGGTTCCAAGAGACCCAGTACTTC
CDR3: CASSDFSTGFQETQYF

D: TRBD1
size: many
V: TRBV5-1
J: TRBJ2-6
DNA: TGCGCCAGCAGCACCGGACAGGTCTCTGGGGCCAACGTCCTGACTTTC
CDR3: CASSTGQVSGANVLTF

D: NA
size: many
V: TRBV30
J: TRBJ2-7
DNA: TGTGCCTGGAACCGAGGTCCCTCGTACGAGCAGTACTTC
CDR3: CAWNRGPSYEQYF

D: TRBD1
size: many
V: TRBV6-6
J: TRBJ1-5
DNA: TGTGCCAGCAGTTACCGGGGACAGGGGTCCAATCAGCCCCAGCATTTT
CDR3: CASSYRGQGSNQPQHF

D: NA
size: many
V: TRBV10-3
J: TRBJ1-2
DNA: TGTGCCATCAGTATCCGGGTAGGGGATGGCTACACCTTC
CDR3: CAISIRVGDGYTF

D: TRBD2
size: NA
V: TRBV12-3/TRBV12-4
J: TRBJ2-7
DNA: TGTGCCAGCACTCACCGGGGGGGTGTTAAGTACTTC
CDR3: CASTHRGGVKYF

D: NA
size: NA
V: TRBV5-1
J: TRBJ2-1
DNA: TGCGCCAGCAGCCTTTCTTGGGGGAATGAGCAGTTCTTC
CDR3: CASSLSWGNEQFF

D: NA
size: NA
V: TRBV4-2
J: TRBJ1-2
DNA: TGTGCCAGCAGCCAAGATCAGGAACCGCTCGCCTATGGTGGCTACACCTTC
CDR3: CASSQDQEPLAYGGYTF

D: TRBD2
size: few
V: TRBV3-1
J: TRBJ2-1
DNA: TGTGCCAGCAGCCAAGCCCTCGCGGGGGGGCGTGGGAGTGAGCAGTTCTTC
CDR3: CASSQALAGGRGSEQFF

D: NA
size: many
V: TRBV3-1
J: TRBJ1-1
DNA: TGTGCCAGCAGCCAATTAAACACTGAAGCTTTCTTT
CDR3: CASSQLNTEAFF

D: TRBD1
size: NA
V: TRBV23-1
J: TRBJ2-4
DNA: TGCGCCAGCAGTCAGACCGGGACAGCTCGTTTAGCCAAAAACATTCAGTACTTC
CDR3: CASSQTGTARLAKNIQYF

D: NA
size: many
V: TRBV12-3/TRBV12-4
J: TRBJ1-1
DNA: TGTGCCAGCACCTTTAGAACTGAAGCTTTCTTT
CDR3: CASTFRTEAFF

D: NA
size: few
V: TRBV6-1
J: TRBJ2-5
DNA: TGTGCCAGCAGTGGGGAGTTGGGGGCTGGCGAGACCCAGTACTTC
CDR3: CASSGELGAGETQYF

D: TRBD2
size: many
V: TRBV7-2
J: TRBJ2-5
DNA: TGTGCCAGCAGCTTAAACGGGGGGGCTGAAGAGACCCAGTACTTC
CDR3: CASSLNGGAEETQYF

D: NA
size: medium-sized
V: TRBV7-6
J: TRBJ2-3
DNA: TGTGCCAGCAGTAATTTATACGGAGATACGCAGTATTTT
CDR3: CASSNLYGDTQYF

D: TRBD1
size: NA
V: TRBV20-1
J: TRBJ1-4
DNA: TGCAGTGCTAGAGACTTCCGCCGGGACAGTGGTGAAAAACTGTTTTTT
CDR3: CSARDFRRDSGEKLFF

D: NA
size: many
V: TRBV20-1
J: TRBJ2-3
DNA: TGCAGTGCTAGGTCCAATACCAGGGCGTTAACAGATACGCAGTATTTT
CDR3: CSARSNTRALTDTQYF

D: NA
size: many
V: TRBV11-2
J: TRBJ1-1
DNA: TGTGCCAGCGGTCGGGGGCGCAACACTGAAGCTTTCTTT
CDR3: CASGRGRNTEAFF

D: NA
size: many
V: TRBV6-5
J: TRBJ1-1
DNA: TGTGCCAGCAGTTACAAGCCGGGGGGCATCCCTGAAGCTTTCTTT
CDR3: CASSYKPGGIPEAFF

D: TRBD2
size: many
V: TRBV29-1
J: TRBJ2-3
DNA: TGCAGCGTTGCAGGGACTAGCGGGGTCGGTACAGATACGCAGTATTTT
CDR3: CSVAGTSGVGTDTQYF

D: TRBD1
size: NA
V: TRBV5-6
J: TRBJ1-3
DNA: TGTGCCAGCAGCGGGACAGGGTATGGAAACACCATATATTTT
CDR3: CASSGTGYGNTIYF

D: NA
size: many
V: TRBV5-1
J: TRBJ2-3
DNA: TGCGCCAGCAGCCCGGGACCCTCTACTTATACGCAGTATTTT
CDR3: CASSPGPSTYTQYF

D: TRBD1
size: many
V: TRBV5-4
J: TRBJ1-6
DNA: TGTGCCAGCAGTTTGTTACAGGGGAAAGATTCACCCCTCCACTTT
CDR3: CASSLLQGKDSPLHF

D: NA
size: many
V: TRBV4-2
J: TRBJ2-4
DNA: TGTGCCAGCAGCCAGGAACCGGGACATACTGCCAAAAACATTCAGTACTTC
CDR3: CASSQEPGHTAKNIQYF

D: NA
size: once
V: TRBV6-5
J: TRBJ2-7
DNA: TGTGCCAGCACCCCCGACAGGAACTACGAGCAGTACTTC
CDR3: CASTPDRNYEQYF

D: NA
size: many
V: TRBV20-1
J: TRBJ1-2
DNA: TGCAGTGCCCCGACCCGCTATGGCTACACCTTC
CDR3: CSAPTRYGYTF

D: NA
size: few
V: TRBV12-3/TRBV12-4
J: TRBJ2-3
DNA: TGTGCCACCCAACCCCTAGACAAAGGGGGACGGGTGGATACGCAGTATTTT
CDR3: CATQPLDKGGRVDTQYF